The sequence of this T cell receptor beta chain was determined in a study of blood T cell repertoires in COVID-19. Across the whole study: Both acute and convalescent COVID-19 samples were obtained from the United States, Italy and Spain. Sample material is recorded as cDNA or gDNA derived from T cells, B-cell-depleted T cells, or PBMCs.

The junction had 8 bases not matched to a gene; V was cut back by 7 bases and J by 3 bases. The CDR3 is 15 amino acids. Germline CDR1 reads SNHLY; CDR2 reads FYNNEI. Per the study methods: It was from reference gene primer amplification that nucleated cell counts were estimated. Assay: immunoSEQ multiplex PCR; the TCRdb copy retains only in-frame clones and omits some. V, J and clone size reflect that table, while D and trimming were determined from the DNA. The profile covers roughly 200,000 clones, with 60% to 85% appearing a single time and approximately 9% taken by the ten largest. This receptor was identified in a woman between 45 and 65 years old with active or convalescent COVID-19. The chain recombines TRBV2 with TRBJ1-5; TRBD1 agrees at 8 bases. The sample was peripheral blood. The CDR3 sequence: CASNPDRAPNQPQHF. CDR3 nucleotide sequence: TGTGCCAGCAACCCGGACAGGGCCCCCAATCAGCCCCAGCATTTT.